The 9 T cell receptor beta chains presented below share a single source sample, sequenced in a study of blood T cell repertoires in COVID-19. The table came from immunoSEQ multiplex PCR; TCRdb's copy has only in-frame clones and leaves some out. The table has about 130,000 clones, about 78% seen once. The sequenced material came from peripheral blood. These receptors were collected from a man aged 60-69 years who had recovered from COVID-19.

V is TRBV29-1 and J is TRBJ1-3, with TRBD1 identical over 7 bases. This CDR3 comprises 13 residues. CDR1 and CDR2 from the germline V gene are SQVTM and ANQGSEA. J lost 4 bases, V lost 6 bases, and 6 bases had no gene match. Here the CDR3 DNA reads TGCAGCGTCGATGACAGGGTGGGAAACACCATATATTTT. Residues: CSVDDRVGNTIYF.

The chain employs TRBV7-9 and TRBJ2-1; 9 positions agree with TRBD1. Germline CDR1 and CDR2: SEHNR and FQNEAQ (reference sequence). Trimming at V came to 4 bases and at J to 7 bases, leaving 11 bases not matched to a gene. This CDR3 has 16 residues. CDR3 protein: CASSSPGQGSVNEQFF. The CDR3 DNA reads TGTGCCAGCAGCTCACCGGGACAGGGATCGGTTAATGAGCAGTTCTTC. Full variable domain (rest looked up from reference TRBV7-9 and TRBJ2-1): DTGVSQNPRHKITKRGQNVTFRCDPISEHNRLYWYRQTLGQGPEFLTYFQNEAQLEKSRLLSDRFSAERPKGSFSTLEIQRTEQGDSAMYLCASSSPGQGSVNEQFFGPGTRLTVL.

V is TRBV24-1 and J is TRBJ1-6; D gene ambiguous. The CDR3 covers 14 residues. The ends were cut back, 4 bases at V and 0 bases at J, with 3 bases in the middle. Germline V gives CDR1 KGHDR, CDR2 SFDVKD. The CDR3 loop is CATSEASYNSPLHF. CDR3 coding DNA: TGTGCCACCAGTGAAGCCTCCTATAATTCACCCCTCCACTTT.

The genes are TRBV7-3 and TRBJ1-6, with TRBD1 identical over 8 bases. With V trimmed by 6 bases and J by 6 bases, 1 base remained unmatched. The CDR3 extends over 13 amino acids. Germline V gene lookup returns CDR1 SGHTA and CDR2 FQGTGA. The CDR3 coding sequence is TGTGCCAGCAGTACAGGGGGTAATTCACCCCTCCACTTT. The encoded protein is CASSTGGNSPLHF.

The gene calls are TRBV5-6 and TRBJ1-2; D unclear. The CDR3 loop spans 13 amino acids. Trimming left V 0 bases short and J 5 bases short, with 8 bases between. Germline CDR1 and CDR2: SGHDT and YYEEEE. The CDR3 DNA is TGTGCCAGCAGCTTGGGTCACATATATGGCTACACCTTC. It is translated as CASSLGHIYGYTF.

V usage is TRBV30 and J usage is TRBJ2-5; D ambiguous. V was shortened by 0 bases and J by 2 bases, with 10 bases between the two germline ends. The length of the CDR3 is 14 residues. CDR1 and CDR2 (germline): GTSNPN, SVGIG (reference sequence). CDR3 residues: CAWSVLPLQETQYF. In DNA, the CDR3 is TGTGCCTGGAGTGTACTCCCCCTACAAGAGACCCAGTACTTC.

This chain uses TRBV6-6 with TRBJ2-2, with TRBD1 identical over 10 bases. V shed 5 bases, J shed 4 bases, and the junction held 7 bases outside the gene matches. CDR1 and CDR2 (germline): MNHNY, SVGAGI (reference sequence). The CDR3 loop spans 16 amino acids. The CDR3 DNA reads as TGTGCCAGCAGTCCTCCGGGACAGGGGAGCACCGGGGAGCTGTTTTTT. Amino acids: CASSPPGQGSTGELFF.

This clone showed up just a few times. V usage is TRBV27 and J usage is TRBJ2-1; 9 nucleotides align to TRBD2. Germline lookup yields CDR1 MNHEY and CDR2 SMNVEV (reference sequence). With 5 bases clipped from V and 0 bases from J, the junction kept 5 bases outside the gene matches. The CDR3 is 16 amino acids. The CDR3 DNA is TGTGCCAGCAGTACCGGGACTAGCAGCTCCTACAATGAGCAGTTCTTC. Its protein product is CASSTGTSSSYNEQFF.

This sequence joins TRBV3-1 (or the pseudogene TRBV3-2) and TRBJ2-3, with 10 positions matching TRBD1. CDR3 length equals 14 residues. Germline CDR1 and CDR2: LGHDT and YNNKEL (reference sequence). V shed 3 bases, J shed 5 bases, and the junction held 2 bases outside the gene matches. CDR3 sequence (DNA): TGTGCCAGCAGCCATGGACAGGGGGGAGATACGCAGTATTTT. Translated, it gives CASSHGQGGDTQYF.